This T cell receptor beta chain was sequenced during a study of prognosis after radiotherapy for stage I lung cancer (dated by TCRdb to the early 2020s). With respect to the entire study: Between April 2018 and early 2019, around 20 patients with stage I NSCLC were enrolled in Nanjing, China. SBRT was not combined with any concurrent therapy in any patient. All patients were considered medically inoperable, owing to comorbidities in around twelve and refusal of surgery in over 5. Ages in the cohort of about a dozen men and 6 or 7 women ranged from roughly 50 to 90 years, with a median of 74. Using image-guided IMRT or VMAT, SBRT was delivered in 3 to 5 fractions at a biologically effective dose of at least 100 Gy. This study profiled peripheral blood TCR beta repertoires from stage I NSCLC patients before and after stereotactic body radiotherapy and linked the repertoires to distant failure. More than ten patients had adenocarcinoma and roughly 7 had squamous cell carcinoma as the tumor histology. A total of 40 or so blood samples from approximately 20 patients were sequenced, with one sample obtained before and one obtained after SBRT for each patient. Distant metastases were developed by four of the 19 patients after SBRT, at a median of about seven months, whereas no significant progression was observed in the other 15 patients. Roughly five patients had oligometastatic NSCLC after surgical resection of the primary tumor, and fourteen had newly diagnosed primary stage I lung tumors.

Here is what the overall study found, with its caveats: After SBRT, the count of unique TCR clones dropped from a median of approximately 11,000 beforehand to 6,000 to 7,500 afterward (Wilcoxon paired P=0.011). None of the reported P values were adjusted for multiple comparisons. Differences by metastasis status were reportedly seen in TRBV and TRBJ usage frequencies, involving two V genes at baseline and, after SBRT, nine V genes and two J genes. Tumor specificity of expanded TCR clones was not determined. The small cohort and short follow-up limited the study, so independent validation of the findings is needed. Post-SBRT Shannon entropy and its change from baseline were lower in patients who developed distant metastases; baseline Shannon entropy was not associated with metastases.

Two rounds of multiplex PCR were used to amplify the TCR beta CDR3 region from genomic DNA. The first PCR round used primers specific to each TRBV and TRBJ gene, and the primer sequences were filed in Chinese patent CN105087789A. The second PCR round used universal primers. The Roche High Pure PCR Template Preparation Kit was used to extract genomic DNA from frozen PBMCs. Libraries were sequenced paired-end with 151 bp reads on an Illumina HiSeq 3000. In the original analysis: Raw reads lacking the multiplex PCR primer sequences were removed with CutAdapt. PEAR was used to merge high-quality paired reads into contigs. By alignment to reference sequences, MiXCR assigned TRB V, D and J gene segments to each contig. To remove sequencing errors, CDR3 sequences were clustered according to base quality and sequence similarity. Diversity was calculated as Shannon entropy divided by the natural log of the number of productive TCR sequences. Clonality was computed as one minus the ratio of Shannon entropy to the natural log of the number of unique clonotypes. The Youden index of ROC curves was used to select progression-free survival cut-offs for repertoire metrics, and analyses were performed in R 3.5.3. TCRdb trimmed the raw reads at Q25, called clones with MiXCR and kept productive beta chains. For every CDR3 protein sequence, its rows merge into one entry that carries the most common genes and DNA. Here the V and J calls rest on TCRdb's processing, not on the authors' analysis. Recorded for this sample are fewer than 20,000 distinct CDR3 sequences; about 44% of them occurred a single time. Roughly two fifths of the sample lies in the top ten.

Between the V and J ends, shortened by 4 bases and 0 bases respectively, the junction contains 8 bases. The CDR3 goes from the cysteine to the phenylalanine over 14 residues. CDR3 DNA is the only sequence kept; it has 42 bases, read in frame from the first base. Taken from the germline V gene, the CDR1 and CDR2 loops are KGHSH and LQKENI. All patients had node-negative disease on CT and PET/CT, and none had a history of other malignancies or prior chemotherapy or radiotherapy. At each of the two time points, about 6 milliliters of peripheral venous blood were collected into EDTA tubes. Ficoll-Paque Plus density-gradient centrifugation was used to isolate PBMCs. Samples were stored at -80°C immediately after collection until analysis. Notes on this clonotype: Its antigen is currently not known. No clone much larger than this one lies a single base away; base qualities are absent.

The sequence is built from TRBV18 and TRBJ2-3; no D gene is confidently identified. The sample in question was PBMCs, obtained before or after stereotactic body radiation therapy (not recorded which). The TCR originated in a donor at least 50 years old with non-small cell lung cancer. In nucleotides, the sequence is TGTGCCAGCTCACAAAAGGCTAGCACAGATACGCAGTATTTT. The resulting protein is CASSQKASTDTQYF.